What follows are 18 T cell receptor beta chains derived from one specimen sequenced in a study of graft-versus-host responses after intestinal transplantation. Antigen specificity for these receptors is unknown. Sequencing used immunoSEQ multiplex PCR; TCRdb keeps in-frame clones, though not all of them. The sample has around 55,000 clones, roughly 90% seen once. Sequenced here: unstimulated CD4+ T cells sorted from spleen or lymph node cells, sampled before transplant. The source of these receptors is a human donor who was the organ donor for an intestinal transplant.

This chain links TRBV4-3 with TRBJ2-7, with TRBD2 identical over 12 bases. This CDR3 has 16 amino acids. Germline CDR1 reads LGHNA; CDR2 reads YSLEER. The J segment lost 3 bases and the V segment lost 0 bases, leaving 3 bases of the junction unmatched. CDR3: CASSQEWTSGIYEQYF. The CDR3 DNA reads as TGCGCCAGCAGCCAAGAATGGACTAGCGGGATCTACGAGCAGTACTTC.

The chain joins TRBV30 to TRBJ2-7, with 7 bases aligning to TRBD1. The V gene's germline CDR1 is GTSNPN and CDR2 SVGIG (reference sequence). The CDR3 totals 12 residues. Germline trimming cut 1 base from V and 6 bases from J; bases unmatched to any gene: 3. CDR3 DNA sequence: TGTGCCTGGAGTGGTCCAGGGGGCGAGCAGTACTTC. As protein: CAWSGPGGEQYF. The full variable domain, completed using reference TRBV30 and TRBJ2-7, is SQTIHQWPATLVQPVGSPLSLECTVEGTSNPNLYWYRQAAGRGLQLLFYSVGIGQISSEVPQNLSASRPQDRQFILSSKKLLLSDSGFYLCAWSGPGGEQYFGPGTRLTVT.

The chain couples TRBV28 to TRBJ2-5, with 10 positions matching TRBD1. With 7 bases clipped from V and 4 bases from J, the junction kept 6 bases outside the gene matches. CDR1 is MDHEN, CDR2 SYDVKM, per germline. CDR3 length equals 14 residues. The DNA for the CDR3 is TGTGCCAGCATCTCGGACAGGGGGAGAGAGACCCAGTACTTC. Residues: CASISDRGRETQYF.

In the case of this clone: Sequence at one end of the junction differs from germline and may be a read error. The chain uses TRBV7-7 and TRBJ1-1, with TRBD1 matching over 8 bases. CDR3 length: 16 amino acids. The germline CDR1 and CDR2 sequences are SSHAT and FNYEAQ (reference sequence). The CDR3 here is CASSLGRRGRGTEAFF. Here the CDR3 DNA reads TGTGCTAGCAGCTTAGGACGCAGGGGGCGGGGTACTGAAGCTTTCTTT.

This sequence joins TRBV28 and TRBJ1-4; the match to TRBD1 covers 7 bases. Per germline, CDR1 MDHEN and CDR2 SYDVKM. This CDR3 is built from 14 residues. The ends lost 2 bases at V and 7 bases at J; junction bases unmatched: 4. CDR3 DNA sequence: TGTGCCAGCAGTTTAACAGGGGAGTTTGAAAAACTGTTTTTT. Translating gives CASSLTGEFEKLFF.

This chain joins TRBV10-1 and TRBJ2-3; 9 bases agree with TRBD2. Unmatched junction bases numbered 8, after V lost 6 bases and J lost 7 bases. The length of the CDR3 is 14 residues. Germline V gene data show CDR1 as WNHNN and CDR2 as SYGVQD (reference sequence). In DNA, the CDR3 is TGCGCCAGCAGCCAAGCGGGAGGAACGTATACGCAGTATTTT. As protein: CASSQAGGTYTQYF.

This rearrangement joins TRBV30 to TRBJ2-7, with TRBD2 matching 10 bases. This CDR3 is built from 14 residues. The V and J ends lost 0 bases and 2 bases, in that order; junction bases with no gene match: 1. In germline, CDR1 is GTSNPN, CDR2 SVGIG (reference sequence). CDR3 protein: CAWSVLAGTYEQYF. The CDR3, as DNA: TGTGCCTGGAGTGTACTAGCGGGGACCTACGAGCAGTACTTC.

This clone was seen a single time. CDR3 in amino acids: CASSSQAVTFYGYTF. CDR3 DNA: TGTGCCAGCAGTTCTCAGGCCGTAACTTTTTATGGCTACACCTTC. The chain recombines TRBV28 with TRBJ1-2; D remains unclear. The CDR3 is made up of 15 amino acids. Germline values: CDR1 MDHEN, CDR2 SYDVKM. Deletions cut 4 bases from V and 5 bases from J, with 17 bases between.

CDR3 bases: TGTGCTAGTGGACCCACCTCTGTGGCGGGAGGTCTGTTCTTC. As protein: CASGPTSVAGGLFF. The rearrangement joins TRBV12-5 to TRBJ2-1; 8 bases fit TRBD2. In germline, CDR1 is LGHNT, CDR2 FRNRAP. Trimming removed 6 bases from V and 15 bases from J; junction bases left unmatched: 16. The CDR3 is 14 amino acids.

The chain is built from TRBV2 and TRBJ2-3, with 7 bases fitting TRBD1. The germline gives CDR1 SNHLY, CDR2 FYNNEI. V was pared by 10 bases and J by 6 bases, with 10 bases of the junction left unmatched. The CDR3 loop spans 13 amino acids. The CDR3: CANPGQELDTQYF. The DNA for the CDR3 is TGTGCCAACCCCGGACAGGAATTGGATACGCAGTATTTT.

V usage is TRBV5-4 and J usage is TRBJ1-1; TRBD1 matches at 9 bases. The trim removed 4 bases at V and 1 base at J, leaving 2 bases unmatched. The length of the CDR3 is 14 residues. Germline CDR1 and CDR2: SGHNT and YYREEE (reference sequence). The CDR3 coding sequence is TGTGCCAGCAGCACGACAGGGGGGAACACTGAAGCTTTCTTT. Translation: CASSTTGGNTEAFF.

The chain recombines TRBV2 with TRBJ2-7; D is possibly TRBD1 (5 bases). This CDR3 is 14 amino acids long. Trimming took 6 bases from V and 1 from J, leaving 13 bases between them. The germline CDR1 and CDR2 sequences are SNHLY and FYNNEI. This CDR3 is CASREQDVSYEQYF. CDR3 bases: TGTGCCAGCAGGGAACAGGATGTTTCCTACGAGCAGTACTTC.

This chain connects TRBV28 to TRBJ1-2; D is perhaps TRBD1 (6 bases). V gave up 5 bases and J gave up 1 base, with 11 bases separating them. The CDR3 extends over 14 amino acids. Germline CDR1 MDHEN, CDR2 SYDVKM. Here the CDR3 reads CASSPGTLNYGYTF. The CDR3 DNA is TGTGCCAGCAGTCCCGGGACACTTAACTATGGCTACACCTTC.

CDR3 region: CASTHSGTGYEKLFF. CDR3 DNA: TGTGCCAGCACCCATTCCGGGACAGGGTATGAAAAACTGTTTTTT. This chain connects TRBV28 to TRBJ1-4, with TRBD1 matching 9 bases. Germline V gives CDR1 MDHEN, CDR2 SYDVKM. The length of the CDR3 is 15 residues. The V segment lost 7 bases and the J segment 6 bases; nucleotides outside the gene matches: 9.

The V call is TRBV2, the J call TRBJ1-2, with D possibly matching TRBD1 (6 bases). This CDR3 region has 16 residues. The germline CDR1 and CDR2 sequences are SNHLY and FYNNEI. Trimming removed 1 base from V and 4 bases from J, with 16 bases in between. The CDR3: CASSEGPGVTSYGYTF. For the CDR3, the DNA is TGTGCCAGCAGTGAAGGGCCAGGGGTCACTAGCTATGGCTACACCTTC. Using reference TRBV2 and TRBJ1-2 for the parts outside the CDR3, the full variable domain is EPEVTQTPSHQVTQMGQEVILRCVPISNHLYFYWYRQILGQKVEFLVSFYNNEISEKSEIFDDQFSVERPDGSNFTLKIRSTKLEDSAMYFCASSEGPGVTSYGYTFGSGTRLTVV.

The chain combines TRBV19 with TRBJ2-2; a weak D match, TRBD2 (6 bases). CDR3 length equals 16 residues. The germline V gene has CDR1 LNHDA and CDR2 SQIVND (reference sequence). V was shortened by 3 bases and J by 2 bases, with 13 bases between the two germline ends. The CDR3 bases are TGTGCCAGTAGTATCGGGCGCGGGGTTAACACCGGGGAGCTGTTTTTT. It translates to CASSIGRGVNTGELFF. The full variable domain, completed using reference TRBV19 and TRBJ2-2, is DGGITQSPKYLFRKEGQNVTLSCEQNLNHDAMYWYRQDPGQGLRLIYYSQIVNDFQKGDIAEGYSVSREKKESFPLTVTSAQKNPTAFYLCASSIGRGVNTGELFFGEGSRLTVL.

The chain uses TRBV30 and TRBJ2-2; 8 nucleotides agree with TRBD2. The V and J ends lost 2 bases and 1 base, in that order; junction bases with no gene match: 3. Germline values: CDR1 GTSNPN, CDR2 SVGIG (reference sequence). The CDR3 consists of 15 residues. The CDR3 DNA reads TGTGCCTGGAGTACCGGGACTAGGAACACCGGGGAGCTGTTTTTT. Translating gives CAWSTGTRNTGELFF.

This chain uses TRBV27 with TRBJ2-1; D is possibly TRBD1 (6 bases). V was cut by 7 bases and J by 5 bases, with 18 bases left in between. The CDR3 runs 15 residues. CDR1 is MNHEY and CDR2 is SMNVEV in the germline V gene (reference sequence). CDR3 nucleotide sequence: TGTGCCAGCACGGTCGTCAGGGGTGCCGACAATGAGCAGTTCTTC. Translated, it gives CASTVVRGADNEQFF.